The rows below give T cell receptor beta chains drawn from one sample of a study of cytomegalovirus exposure and HLA in healthy donors. Sequencing used immunoSEQ multiplex PCR; TCRdb keeps in-frame clones, though not all of them. Among under 200,000 clones, around four fifths were seen once, and the ten largest hold 1%. Sequenced sample: PBMCs. These receptors were obtained from a woman in her forties or fifties in good health and CMV-seropositive. The CDR3 runs from the conserved cysteine through the conserved F or W. A D gene is named only where the DNA matches it firmly. Some rows mark clone size as missing; the rest say once, few, many or name a class of expanded clone.

d_gene | abundance | j_gene | v_gene | CDR3aa | CDR3nt
NA | once | TRBJ1-2 | TRBV28 | CASRIGGSNYGYTF | TGTGCCAGCAGAATCGGGGGTTCTAACTATGGCTACACCTTC
NA | once | TRBJ1-3 | TRBV7-9 | CASSMQDSHTIYF | TGTGCCAGCAGCATGCAGGACAGTCACACCATATATTTT
NA | NA | TRBJ1-2 | TRBV4-2 | CASSQDLTEAAHNYGYTF | TGTGCCAGCAGCCAAGACTTAACGGAGGCAGCCCATAACTATGGCTACACCTTC
NA | few | TRBJ2-2 | TRBV28 | CASRTNRVGTGELFF | TGTGCCAGCAGAACAAACAGGGTAGGAACCGGGGAGCTGTTTTTT
TRBD2 | NA | TRBJ2-3 | TRBV4-2 | CASSQDPGGAADTQYF | TGTGCCAGCAGCCAAGACCCCGGGGGGGCCGCAGATACGCAGTATTTT
TRBD1 | NA | TRBJ1-1 | TRBV11-2 | CASSSRGHGNTEAFF | TGTGCCAGCAGCTCCAGGGGGCACGGGAACACTGAAGCTTTCTTT
TRBD1 | NA | TRBJ2-7 | TRBV7-9 | CASSLGTGGTYEQYF | TGTGCCAGCAGCTTAGGGACAGGGGGGACCTACGAGCAGTACTTC
TRBD1 | NA | TRBJ1-5 | TRBV18 | CASSLDRGGAQHF | TGTGCCAGCTCACTAGATAGAGGGGGCGCCCAGCATTTT
NA | NA | TRBJ2-7 | TRBV27 | CASSLSRYHEQYF | TGTGCCAGCAGTTTATCGAGGTACCACGAGCAGTACTTC
NA | NA | TRBJ2-2 | TRBV7-3 | CASSLTYGGELFF | TGTGCCAGCAGCTTAACTTACGGCGGGGAGCTGTTTTTT
NA | NA | TRBJ1-2 | TRBV11-2 | CASSFLGYTF | TGTGCCAGCAGCTTCTTAGGCTACACCTTC
NA | NA | TRBJ2-3 | TRBV18 | CASSLTGVTTDTQYF | TGTGCCAGCTCTCTAACGGGGGTAACCACAGATACGCAGTATTTT
TRBD1 | NA | TRBJ1-2 | TRBV7-9 | CASRKTGGIRGYTF | TGTGCCAGCAGGAAAACAGGGGGAATACGTGGCTACACCTTC
NA | once | TRBJ1-5 | TRBV6-1 | CASSVGRGDSNQPQHF | TGTGCCAGCAGTGTTGGACGGGGAGATAGCAATCAGCCCCAGCATTTT
NA | NA | TRBJ2-1 | TRBV10-3 | CAISELSYNEQFF | TGTGCCATCAGTGAGTTATCCTACAATGAGCAGTTCTTC
TRBD1 | NA | TRBJ1-1 | TRBV18 | CATGFDATEAFF | TGTGCGACAGGGTTCGATGCGACTGAAGCTTTCTTT
NA | NA | TRBJ2-2 | TRBV9 | CASSPLASAGELFF | TGTGCCAGCAGCCCCCTAGCGAGCGCCGGGGAGCTGTTTTTT